This TCR beta chain was sequenced for a study of type 1 regulatory T cells. MiXCR, run by TCRdb on the reads, gives a single entry per CDR3 protein. The data contain 63,000 or so distinct CDR3 sequences, about 50% of them singletons. Of note for this clonotype: Its target is not known.

V was shortened by 2 bases and J by 2 bases, with 6 bases between the two germline ends. CDR3 length equals 12 residues. Germline CDR1 is SQVTM and CDR2 is ANQGSEA. Sample: cultured non-Tr1 T cells, either the whole culture or a sorted T cell fraction (not recorded which). The J gene is TRBJ1-1, the V gene TRBV29-1; D gene unclear. This sequence was found in a human donor in good health. The CDR3 sequence: CSVENRNTEAFF. CDR3 DNA: TGCAGCGTTGAAAACAGAAACACTGAAGCTTTCTTT. Drawing the rest from reference TRBV29-1 and TRBJ1-1, the complete variable domain is SAVISQKPSRDICQRGTSLTIQCQVDSQVTMMFWYRQQPGQSLTLIATANQGSEATYESGFVIDKFPISRPNLTFSTLTVSNMSPEDSSIYLCSVENRNTEAFFGQGTRLTVV.